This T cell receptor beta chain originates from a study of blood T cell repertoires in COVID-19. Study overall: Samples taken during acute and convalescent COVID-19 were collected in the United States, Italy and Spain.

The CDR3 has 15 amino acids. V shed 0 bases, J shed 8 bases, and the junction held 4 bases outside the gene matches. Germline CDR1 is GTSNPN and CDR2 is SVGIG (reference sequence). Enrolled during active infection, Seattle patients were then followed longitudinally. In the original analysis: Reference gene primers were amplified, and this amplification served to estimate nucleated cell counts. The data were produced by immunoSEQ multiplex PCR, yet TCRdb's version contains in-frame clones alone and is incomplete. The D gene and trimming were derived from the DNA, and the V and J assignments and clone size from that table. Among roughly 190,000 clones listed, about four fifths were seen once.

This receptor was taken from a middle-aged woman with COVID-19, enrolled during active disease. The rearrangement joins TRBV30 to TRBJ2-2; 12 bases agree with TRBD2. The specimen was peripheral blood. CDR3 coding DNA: TGTGCCTGGAGTGTACTGACTAGCGGGAGAGGGGAGCTGTTTTTT. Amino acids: CAWSVLTSGRGELFF.